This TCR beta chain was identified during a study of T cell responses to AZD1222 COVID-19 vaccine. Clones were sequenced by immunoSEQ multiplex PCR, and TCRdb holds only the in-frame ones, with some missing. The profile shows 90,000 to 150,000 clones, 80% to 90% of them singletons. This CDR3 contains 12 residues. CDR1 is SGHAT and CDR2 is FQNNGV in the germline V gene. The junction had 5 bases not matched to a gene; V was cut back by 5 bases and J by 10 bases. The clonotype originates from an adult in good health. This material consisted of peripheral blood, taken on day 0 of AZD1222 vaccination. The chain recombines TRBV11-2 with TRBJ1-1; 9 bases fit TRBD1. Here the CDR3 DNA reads TGTGCCAGCAGCCGGGACAGGGAAAGAGCTTTCTTT. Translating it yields CASSRDRERAFF.